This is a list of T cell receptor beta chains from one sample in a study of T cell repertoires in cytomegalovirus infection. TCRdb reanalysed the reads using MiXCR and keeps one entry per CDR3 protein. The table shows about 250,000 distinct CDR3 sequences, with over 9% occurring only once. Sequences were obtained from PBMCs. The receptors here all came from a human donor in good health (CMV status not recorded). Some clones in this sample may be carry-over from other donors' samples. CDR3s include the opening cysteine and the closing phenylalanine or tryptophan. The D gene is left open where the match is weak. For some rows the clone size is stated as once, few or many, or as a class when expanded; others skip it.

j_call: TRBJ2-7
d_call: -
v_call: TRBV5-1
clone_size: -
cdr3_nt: TGCGCCAGCAGCTTGGATGGACAGCCCTACGAGCAGTACTTC
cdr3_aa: CASSLDGQPYEQYF

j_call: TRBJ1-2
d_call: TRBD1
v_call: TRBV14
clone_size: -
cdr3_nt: TGTGCCAGCAGCCTCATGGGGACAGGGTCCTATGGCTACACCTTC
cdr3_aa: CASSLMGTGSYGYTF

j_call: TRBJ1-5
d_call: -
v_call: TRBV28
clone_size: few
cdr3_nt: TGTGCCAGCAGTTTAATTAGGGGTGGGGGCAATCAGCCCCAGCATTTT
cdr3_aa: CASSLIRGGGNQPQHF

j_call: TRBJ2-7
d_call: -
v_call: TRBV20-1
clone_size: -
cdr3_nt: TGCAGTGCTAGAAAGGCGAGGGGCGAGCAGTACTTC
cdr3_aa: CSARKARGEQYF

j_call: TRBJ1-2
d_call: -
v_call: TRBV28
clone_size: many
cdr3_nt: TGTGCCAGCAGCGTTGGGGCAGTACGGTATGGCTACACCTTC
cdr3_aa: CASSVGAVRYGYTF

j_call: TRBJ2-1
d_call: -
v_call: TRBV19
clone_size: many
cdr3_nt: TGTGCCAGTAGTATTGTGCAGGTTCGTACTGAGCAGTTCTTC
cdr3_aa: CASSIVQVRTEQFF

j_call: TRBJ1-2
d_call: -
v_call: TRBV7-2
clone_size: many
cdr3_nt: TGTGCCAGCAGCAGACCTTCGAGTAACTATGGCTACACCTTC
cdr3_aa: CASSRPSSNYGYTF

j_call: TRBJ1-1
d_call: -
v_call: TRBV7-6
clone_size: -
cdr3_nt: TGTGCCAGCAGCTCCCTTCAGCCACTGAACACTGAAGCTTTCTTT
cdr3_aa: CASSSLQPLNTEAFF

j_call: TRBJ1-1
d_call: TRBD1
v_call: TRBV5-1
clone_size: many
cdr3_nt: TGCGCCAGCAGCTCGATTGGGGACAGGGTAGAGAACACTGAAGCTTTCTTT
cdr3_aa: CASSSIGDRVENTEAFF

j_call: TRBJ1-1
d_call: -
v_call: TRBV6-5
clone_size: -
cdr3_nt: TGTGCCAGCATTCCGACGGGGGGGACGACTGAAGCTTTCTTT
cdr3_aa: CASIPTGGTTEAFF

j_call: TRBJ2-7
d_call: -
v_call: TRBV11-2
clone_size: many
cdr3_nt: TGTGCCAGCAGCTTAGGGGAATCCTACGAGCAGTACTTC
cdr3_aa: CASSLGESYEQYF

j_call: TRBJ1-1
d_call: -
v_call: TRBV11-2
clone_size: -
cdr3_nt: TGTGCCAGCAGCTTAGGAAACGTGATAACTGAAGCTTTCTTT
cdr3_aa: CASSLGNVITEAFF

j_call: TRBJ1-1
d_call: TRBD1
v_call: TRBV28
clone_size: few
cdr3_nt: TGTGCCAGCAGGCAGGGACAGGGGGCACGCATGAACACTGAAGCTTTCTTT
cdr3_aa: CASRQGQGARMNTEAFF

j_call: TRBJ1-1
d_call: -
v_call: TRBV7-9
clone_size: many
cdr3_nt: TGTGCCAGCACCCGCACGGGGACGAACACTGAAGCTTTCTTT
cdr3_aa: CASTRTGTNTEAFF

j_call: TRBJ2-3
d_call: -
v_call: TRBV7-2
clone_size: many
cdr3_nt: TGTGCCAGCAGCCCTCCGGGACTGCTCACAGATACGCAGTATTTT
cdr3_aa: CASSPPGLLTDTQYF

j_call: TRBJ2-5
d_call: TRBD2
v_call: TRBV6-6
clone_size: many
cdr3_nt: TGTGCCAGCAGGGCTAGCGGGAGCCCCCTCGAGACCCAGTACTTC
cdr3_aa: CASRASGSPLETQYF